The clone carrying this T cell receptor (beta chain) was recorded a few times. The antigen is undetermined. This record belongs to a study of radiotherapy plus CTLA-4 blockade in lung cancer. Findings and limits, study-wide: Blood saw expansion of tumor-derived TCR clones after radiotherapy plus ipilimumab.

This table comes from immunoSEQ multiplex PCR, and its TCRdb copy is limited to in-frame clones, with some not included. The data contain tens of thousands of clones, around 79% of them singletons. The CDR3 runs 14 residues. Trimming left V 8 bases short and J 5 bases short, with 15 bases between. Germline V gives CDR1 ENHRY, CDR2 SYGVKD. The sequence derives from a human donor with non-small cell lung cancer who had a complete response to radiotherapy plus ipilimumab. Sequencing used peripheral blood, obtained from a patient treated with radiotherapy plus ipilimumab. This chain uses TRBV10-3 with TRBJ2-2; D may be TRBD1 (5 bases). This CDR3 is CAIRSAGRTGELFF. CDR3 coding DNA: TGTGCCATCCGGTCAGCAGGGCGGACCGGGGAGCTGTTTTTT.